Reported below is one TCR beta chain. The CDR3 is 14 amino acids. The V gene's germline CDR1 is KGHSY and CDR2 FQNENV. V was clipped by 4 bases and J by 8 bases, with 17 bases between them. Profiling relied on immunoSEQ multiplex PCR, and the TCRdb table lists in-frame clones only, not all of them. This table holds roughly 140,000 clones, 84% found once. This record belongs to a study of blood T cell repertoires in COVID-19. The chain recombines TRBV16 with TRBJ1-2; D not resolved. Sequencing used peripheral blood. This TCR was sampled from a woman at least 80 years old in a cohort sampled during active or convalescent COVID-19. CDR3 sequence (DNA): TGTGCCAGCAGCCGGACCCAACCAAGGAGGGGCTACACCTTC. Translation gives CASSRTQPRRGYTF.